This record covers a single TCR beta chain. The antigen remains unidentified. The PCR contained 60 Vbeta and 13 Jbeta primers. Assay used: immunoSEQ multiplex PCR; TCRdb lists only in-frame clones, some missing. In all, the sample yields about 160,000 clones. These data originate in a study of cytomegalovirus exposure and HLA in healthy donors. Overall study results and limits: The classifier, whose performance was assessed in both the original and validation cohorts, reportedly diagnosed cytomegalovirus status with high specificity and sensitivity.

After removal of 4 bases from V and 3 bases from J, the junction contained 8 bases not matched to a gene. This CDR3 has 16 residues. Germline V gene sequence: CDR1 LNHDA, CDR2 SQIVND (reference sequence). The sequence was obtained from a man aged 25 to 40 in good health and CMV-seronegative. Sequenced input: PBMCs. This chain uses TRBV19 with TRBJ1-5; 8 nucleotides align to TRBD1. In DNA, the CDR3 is TGTGCCAGTAGTACTGACAGGGGATGGGACAATCAGCCCCAGCATTTT. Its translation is CASSTDRGWDNQPQHF.